What follows are 15 T cell receptor beta chains derived from one specimen sequenced in a study of blood T cell repertoires in COVID-19. The data were produced by immunoSEQ multiplex PCR, yet TCRdb's version contains in-frame clones alone and is incomplete. The data contain 85,000 to 130,000 clones, 80% to 95% of them singletons. Sequences were obtained from peripheral blood. These receptors were obtained from a man between 65 and 85 years old with acute or convalescent COVID-19.

This CDR3 is CASSPHLRQQLTV. CDR3 DNA sequence: TGTGCCAGCAGCCCACACCTCAGACAGCAGTTAACGGTC. The chain joins TRBV6-5 to TRBJ2-7; perhaps TRBD1 as D (5 bases). The CDR3 contains 13 residues. Germline CDR1 and CDR2: MNHEY and SVGAGI.

The V gene is TRBV18, the J gene TRBJ2-2, with a weak D call TRBD2 (5 bases). Germline V gene sequence: CDR1 KGHSH, CDR2 LQKENI. The length of the CDR3 is 18 residues. V gave up 4 bases and J gave up 0 bases, with 18 bases separating them. The CDR3 here is CASSQTVSGYSNTGELFF. In nucleotides, the CDR3 is TGTGCCAGCTCACAAACGGTTTCGGGGTACTCGAACACCGGGGAGCTGTTTTTT.

The V gene is TRBV14, the J gene TRBJ1-1; the D gene is possibly TRBD1 (5 bases). This CDR3 comprises 12 residues. Germline loops: CDR1 SGHDN, CDR2 FVKESK. Trimming cost V 1 base and J 7 bases, with 7 bases left between them. CDR3 nucleotides: TGTGCCAGCAGCCAAGCTAGGGGTGAAGCTTTCTTT. Translated, it gives CASSQARGEAFF.

This clone showed up just a few times. This chain connects TRBV19 to TRBJ2-1; 7 nucleotides line up with TRBD1. Trimming removed 7 bases from V and 5 bases from J; junction bases left unmatched: 11. Per germline, CDR1 LNHDA and CDR2 SQIVND (reference sequence). The length of the CDR3 is 15 residues. For the CDR3, the DNA is TGTGCCAGTAACGGGGACAGAGGATATAACAATGAGCAGTTCTTC. This sequence encodes CASNGDRGYNNEQFF.

J is TRBJ1-5 and V is TRBV5-6; D might be TRBD1 (6 bases). This CDR3 region has 12 residues. V gave up 3 bases and J gave up 7 bases, with 8 bases separating them. Germline V lookup: CDR1 SGHDT, CDR2 YYEEEE. In nucleotides, the CDR3 is TGTGCCAGCAGCTCAGGGGACCAGCCCCAGCATTTT. Amino acids: CASSSGDQPQHF. Full variable domain (rest looked up from reference TRBV5-6 and TRBJ1-5): DAGVTQSPTHLIKTRGQQVTLRCSPKSGHDTVSWYQQALGQGPQFIFQYYEEEERQRGNFPDRFSGHQFPNYSSELNVNALLLGDSALYLCASSSGDQPQHFGDGTRLSIL.

The chain joins TRBV3-1 (or the pseudogene TRBV3-2) to TRBJ1-4; possibly TRBD1 for D (5 bases). The CDR3 has 14 residues. V gave up 1 base and J gave up 7 bases, with 10 bases separating them. In germline, CDR1 is LGHDT, CDR2 YNNKEL (reference sequence). CDR3: CASSQAGWTEKLFF. The CDR3 coding sequence is TGTGCCAGCAGCCAAGCAGGGTGGACTGAAAAACTGTTTTTT.

This chain joins TRBV7-6 and TRBJ2-5; 9 bases match TRBD2. The germline V gene has CDR1 SGHVS and CDR2 FNYEAQ. CDR3 length: 16 residues. J lost 4 bases, V lost 4 bases, and 10 bases had no gene match. CDR3 nucleotide sequence: TGTGCCAGCAGCTCCTGGGGTAGCGGGGGCGGAGAGACCCAGTACTTC. Protein: CASSSWGSGGGETQYF.

J is TRBJ1-2 and V is TRBV6-6; TRBD1 agrees at 8 bases. The CDR3 contains 13 residues. Trimming took 7 bases from V and 8 from J; bases not matched to a gene: 9. Germline-derived CDR1 and CDR2 are MNHNY and SVGAGI (reference sequence). The CDR3 loop is CASNKDREAGYTF. The CDR3 nucleotides read TGTGCCAGCAACAAGGACAGGGAGGCAGGCTACACCTTC.

CDR3 in amino acids: CASSLSGTSADTQYF. The CDR3 region has the DNA TGTGCCAGCAGCTTAAGCGGGACTAGCGCAGATACGCAGTATTTT. The V call is TRBV7-3, the J call TRBJ2-3; 10 nucleotides align to TRBD2. From germline, CDR1 is SGHTA and CDR2 FQGTGA. CDR3 length: 15 amino acids. V trimming: 1 base; J trimming: 4 bases; junction bases outside the gene matches: 2.

The chain employs TRBV18 and TRBJ1-6, with 9 bases matching TRBD1. The V and J ends lost 5 bases and 6 bases, in that order; junction bases with no gene match: 5. Germline lookup yields CDR1 KGHSH and CDR2 LQKENI. The CDR3 extends over 15 amino acids. Here the CDR3 DNA reads TGTGCCAGCTCAACCGGGACAGGGTCTAATTCACCCCTCCACTTT. As protein: CASSTGTGSNSPLHF.

This chain connects TRBV2 to TRBJ1-5, with D possibly being TRBD1 (5 bases). The CDR3 contains 16 residues. The ends were cut back, 3 bases at V and 2 bases at J, with 14 bases in the middle. The germline V gene encodes CDR1 SNHLY and CDR2 FYNNEI. The CDR3 here is CASSDRDRIGNQPQHF. The CDR3 DNA reads as TGTGCCAGCAGTGACAGGGATCGGATTGGCAATCAGCCCCAGCATTTT.

The gene calls are TRBV11-3 and TRBJ1-1; no clear D gene. From germline, CDR1 is SGHNT and CDR2 YENEEA. The CDR3 has 14 residues. Trimming took 1 base from V and 7 from J, leaving 13 bases between them. CDR3 in amino acids: CASSLVARKDEAFF. CDR3 DNA sequence: TGTGCCAGCAGCTTAGTTGCCAGAAAAGATGAAGCTTTCTTT.

This clone is a singleton in its sample. V gene TRBV5-4 combines with J gene TRBJ2-1; no reliable D call. In germline, CDR1 is SGHNT, CDR2 YYREEE (reference sequence). With 3 bases removed from V and 8 bases from J, the gap between germline ends came to 12 bases. The CDR3 is 13 residues long. The CDR3 spells CASSYTTWDEQFF. Here the CDR3 DNA reads TGTGCCAGCAGCTACACTACCTGGGATGAGCAGTTCTTC.

The genes are TRBV5-1 and TRBJ2-7; a weak D match, TRBD1 (6 bases). V was shortened by 4 bases and J by 6 bases, with 17 bases between the two germline ends. Germline V gene lookup returns CDR1 SGHRS and CDR2 YFSETQ. The CDR3 runs 14 residues. CDR3 sequence reads: CASSLGTSAGEQYF. The CDR3 nucleotides are TGCGCCAGCAGCCTCGGGACATCGGCCGGCGAGCAGTACTTC.

V and J are TRBV30 and TRBJ2-7; 9 bases map to TRBD1. Per the germline V gene, CDR1 is GTSNPN and CDR2 is SVGIG (reference sequence). This CDR3 contains 15 residues. V shed 2 bases and J 1 base; nucleotides not matched to a gene: 6. The CDR3 here is CAWSSRDRVSYEQYF. CDR3 DNA: TGTGCCTGGAGTAGCCGGGACAGGGTATCCTACGAGCAGTACTTC.